This T cell receptor beta chain came from a study of response to subunit inactivated influenza vaccine. Broader study findings: Only a handful of new T cells, the authors suggested, are recruited with each seasonal influenza vaccination.

V shed 4 bases and J shed 5 bases, with 17 bases lying between them. The CDR3 loop spans 15 amino acids. Per germline, CDR1 SGHTA and CDR2 FQGNSA. MiXCR, run by TCRdb on the RT-PCR reads, gives a single entry per CDR3 protein. The sample contains 450,000 to 500,000 distinct CDR3 sequences, approximately 11% of which appear only once. As to this clonotype: Its antigen is still unknown.

The sample consisted of PBMCs from blood, taken roughly 48 days after vaccination. The TCR originated in a man aged 50-60 years who received an inactivated influenza vaccine. V usage is TRBV7-2 and J usage is TRBJ2-5; D is ambiguous. In DNA form, the CDR3 reads TGTGCCAGCAGCTACGTTCATGGCCCGAGGGAGACCCAGTACTTC. It encodes CASSYVHGPRETQYF.